The next 22 T cell receptor beta chains were all read from a single sample in a study of blood T cell repertoires in COVID-19 (dated by TCRdb to 2019 to 2021). Libraries were built with the immunoSEQ multiplex PCR assay. The table was pulled from immuneACCESS by TCRdb, which kept in-frame rearrangements only. Such tables lose some clones; where checked, under half of the loss comes from unresolved V genes, and the rest has no known cause. Within this sample are approximately 200,000 clones, with around 89% of them counted one time only. Clones ranked in the top ten supply about 1.2% of the sample. Sample: PBMCs or T cells enriched from blood (not recorded which). The receptors shown here come from a man aged 25-45 years who had recovered from COVID-19.

J is TRBJ2-5 and V is TRBV5-1; 12 nucleotides align to TRBD2. CDR3 length equals 15 residues. Germline CDR1 and CDR2: SGHRS and YFSETQ. Losses at the gene ends were 5 bases for V and 4 bases for J; bases not matched to a gene: 6. Written as DNA, the CDR3 is TGCGCCAGCAGTATAGGGACTAGCGGGTCAGAGACCCAGTACTTC. It codes for CASSIGTSGSETQYF.

The V gene is TRBV19, the J gene TRBJ1-6, with D perhaps TRBD1 (6 bases). The CDR3 runs 14 residues. With 4 bases removed from V and 5 bases from J, the gap between germline ends came to 9 bases. Germline V gives CDR1 LNHDA, CDR2 SQIVND (reference sequence). CDR3 sequence reads: CASSRDTDNSPLHF. In DNA, the CDR3 is TGTGCCAGTAGTAGGGACACGGATAATTCACCCCTCCACTTT. The full variable domain, rest sourced from reference TRBV19 and TRBJ1-6, is DGGITQSPKYLFRKEGQNVTLSCEQNLNHDAMYWYRQDPGQGLRLIYYSQIVNDFQKGDIAEGYSVSREKKESFPLTVTSAQKNPTAFYLCASSRDTDNSPLHFGNGTRLTVT.

This sequence joins TRBV4-3 and TRBJ1-1; 9 nucleotides agree with TRBD1. The CDR3 has 17 amino acids. Germline trimming cut 0 bases from V and 1 base from J; bases unmatched to any gene: 6. Germline V CDR1 and CDR2: LGHNA, YSLEER. The CDR3: CASSQELPDRGNTEAFF. In DNA form, the CDR3 reads TGCGCCAGCAGCCAAGAACTCCCGGACAGGGGGAACACTGAAGCTTTCTTT.

The chain has TRBV6-5 and TRBJ1-1; D might be TRBD1 (5 bases). The CDR3 has 14 residues. Germline assignment: CDR1 MNHEY and CDR2 SVGAGI. Deletions cut 2 bases from V and 1 base from J, with 8 bases between. CDR3 loop: CASSYLTENTEAFF. The CDR3 DNA reads as TGTGCCAGCAGTTACCTGACAGAGAACACTGAAGCTTTCTTT.

The rearrangement uses TRBV29-1 and TRBJ2-4, with TRBD2 as a possible D gene (6 bases). Trimming took 4 bases from V and 8 from J, leaving 15 bases between them. Germline values: CDR1 SQVTM, CDR2 ANQGSEA. This CDR3 is 13 amino acids long. CDR3 nucleotide sequence: TGCAGCGTTGTCTTACGGGAGAGGCACATTCAGTACTTC. Amino acid sequence: CSVVLRERHIQYF.

The CDR3 is CASSQGDRQNIQYF. As DNA, the CDR3 is TGTGCCAGCAGCCAAGGGGACAGACAAAACATTCAGTACTTC. V and J are TRBV3-1 (or the pseudogene TRBV3-2) and TRBJ2-4; 7 bases align to TRBD1. Germline V gene data show CDR1 as LGHDT and CDR2 as YNNKEL (reference sequence). This CDR3 spans 14 amino acids. V lost 1 base, J lost 5 bases, and 2 bases stayed unmatched.

CDR3 DNA sequence: TGTGCCAGCAGTTTATACAGCAAGTCCTACGAGCAGTACTTC. The encoded protein is CASSLYSKSYEQYF. This chain links TRBV28 with TRBJ2-7; D call uncertain. The germline V gene has CDR1 MDHEN and CDR2 SYDVKM. Trimming shortened V by 1 base and J by 1 base, and 8 bases separated the two germline ends. CDR3 length equals 14 residues.

The chain employs TRBV18 and TRBJ2-2, with D tentatively TRBD2 (6 bases). Germline V gene data show CDR1 as KGHSH and CDR2 as LQKENI. V was cut by 2 bases and J by 0 bases, with 10 bases left in between. This CDR3 has 16 residues. The CDR3 region is CASSPGLAANTGELFF. CDR3 DNA: TGTGCCAGCTCACCAGGGTTAGCGGCGAACACCGGGGAGCTGTTTTTT.

The gene calls are TRBV7-2 and TRBJ2-4; 9 bases agree with TRBD2. Looked up from germline, CDR1 is SGHTA and CDR2 is FQGNSA. The V and J ends lost 1 base and 0 bases, in that order; junction bases with no gene match: 7. CDR3 length: 18 amino acids. The CDR3 bases are TGTGCCAGCAGCTTAGGTGTGCGGGAGGGAGGAGCCAAAAACATTCAGTACTTC. It codes for CASSLGVREGGAKNIQYF. The full variable domain, rest sourced from reference TRBV7-2 and TRBJ2-4, is GAGVSQSPSNKVTEKGKDVELRCDPISGHTALYWYRQSLGQGLEFLIYFQGNSAPDKSGLPSDRFSAERTGGSVSTLTIQRTQQEDSAVYLCASSLGVREGGAKNIQYFGAGTRLSVL.

This chain uses TRBV6-5 with TRBJ2-2; the D gene is possibly TRBD2 (6 bases). The V end lost 2 bases, the J end lost 2 bases, and 9 bases lay between the germline ends. The CDR3 consists of 15 residues. CDR1 is MNHEY, CDR2 SVGAGI, per germline. The CDR3 sequence is CASSYGGFNTGELFF. The DNA for the CDR3 is TGTGCCAGCAGTTACGGGGGGTTTAACACCGGGGAGCTGTTTTTT.

This chain connects TRBV10-3 to TRBJ1-5, with D possibly matching TRBD1 (5 bases). The CDR3 runs 14 residues. Germline V gene data show CDR1 as ENHRY and CDR2 as SYGVKD. V was trimmed by 4 bases and J by 2 bases, leaving 9 bases between them. DNA for the CDR3: TGTGCCATCAGTGCGGAGGGGCGCAATCAGCCCCAGCATTTT. Translated, it gives CAISAEGRNQPQHF.

The chain employs TRBV6-5 and TRBJ1-2; D might be TRBD1 (5 bases). Germline V gives CDR1 MNHEY, CDR2 SVGAGI. The V end was cut by 7 bases, the J end by 7 bases, with 13 bases between. This CDR3 has 12 amino acids. CDR3 DNA: TGTGCCAGCACGGCAGGGAGGAGTGGCTACACCTTC. Its protein product is CASTAGRSGYTF.

The chain joins TRBV30 to TRBJ2-7; 7 nucleotides agree with TRBD2. The germline gives CDR1 GTSNPN, CDR2 SVGIG (reference sequence). The CDR3 covers 13 residues. The CDR3 region has the DNA TGTGCGGTAAACAGCGGGATGGGGCACGAGCAGTACTTC. It translates to CAVNSGMGHEQYF.

This chain joins TRBV11-2 and TRBJ1-1; maybe TRBD1 (5 bases). The CDR3 runs 13 residues. The V end lost 5 bases, the J end lost 6 bases, and 13 bases lay between the germline ends. Germline CDR1 reads SGHAT; CDR2 reads FQNNGV. CDR3 nucleotides: TGTGCCAGCAGCGGGGCGGGAAGGTCTGAAGCTTTCTTT. Translating gives CASSGAGRSEAFF.

The chain has TRBV19 and TRBJ2-5, with D unresolved. V gave up 3 bases and J gave up 5 bases, with 13 bases separating them. There are 14 residues in the CDR3. Germline assignment: CDR1 LNHDA and CDR2 SQIVND (reference sequence). CDR3 in amino acids: CASSIRRIGETQYF. For the CDR3, the DNA is TGTGCCAGTAGTATCCGGCGAATCGGGGAGACCCAGTACTTC.

The table lists this clone with a count of one. This chain joins TRBV12-3 or TRBV12-4 and TRBJ1-5; no firm D call. V lost 5 bases to trimming and J lost 0 bases, with 5 bases between them. The CDR3 is 13 residues long. The CDR3 coding sequence is TGTGCCAGCAGTCCCCGTAGCAATCAGCCCCAGCATTTT. This codes for CASSPRSNQPQHF.

This sequence joins TRBV4-3 and TRBJ2-3, with TRBD2 identical over 10 bases. V trimming: 2 bases; J trimming: 4 bases; junction bases outside the gene matches: 6. The CDR3 runs to 16 residues. Germline assignment: CDR1 LGHNA and CDR2 YSLEER. The CDR3 reads CASSQYTSGTSDTQYF. Here the CDR3 DNA reads TGCGCCAGCAGCCAATATACTAGCGGGACATCAGATACGCAGTATTTT.

The CDR3 DNA is TGCAGCGTTGACGGGAGGGAAGAGACCCAGTACTTC. As protein: CSVDGREETQYF. This chain joins TRBV29-1 and TRBJ2-5; TRBD2 matches 8 bases. The CDR3 is 12 residues long. Germline V lookup: CDR1 SQVTM, CDR2 ANQGSEA. J lost 3 bases, V lost 3 bases, and 0 bases had no gene match.

This chain uses TRBV27 with TRBJ1-4; 9 nucleotides line up with TRBD1. The germline CDR1 and CDR2 sequences are MNHEY and SMNVEV (reference sequence). The CDR3 consists of 14 residues. V dropped 5 bases and J dropped 6; count of bases not matched to a gene: 4. Here the CDR3 reads CASSRQGGDEKLFF. The DNA for the CDR3 is TGTGCCAGCAGTCGACAGGGGGGAGATGAAAAACTGTTTTTT.

The chain joins TRBV9 to TRBJ2-3; possibly TRBD1 for D (5 bases). The germline V gene has CDR1 SGDLS and CDR2 YYNGEE. The CDR3 runs 14 residues. V was trimmed by 4 bases and J by 2 bases, leaving 11 bases between them. Written as DNA, the CDR3 is TGTGCCAGCAGCCTCAGGGCTATCACAGATACGCAGTATTTT. It yields the protein CASSLRAITDTQYF.

J is TRBJ2-3 and V is TRBV7-9; the D gene is possibly TRBD1 (6 bases). This CDR3 contains 15 residues. Between the trimmed V and J ends, which lost 5 bases and 2 bases, there was a span of 14 bases. Germline CDR1 and CDR2: SEHNR and FQNEAQ (reference sequence). The CDR3 loop reads CASSRRDTSTDTQYF. CDR3 sequence (DNA): TGTGCCAGCAGCCGCCGGGACACCTCCACAGATACGCAGTATTTT.

The chain has TRBV7-7 and TRBJ2-5; TRBD1 is a possible D gene (6 bases). Germline V gene data show CDR1 as SSHAT and CDR2 as FNYEAQ (reference sequence). This CDR3 spans 14 amino acids. V lost 5 bases to trimming and J lost 1 base, with 11 bases between them. The CDR3 nucleotides read TGTGCCAGCAGCGTGGACAGAACCCAAGAGACCCAGTACTTC. Amino acid sequence: CASSVDRTQETQYF.